This TCR beta chain derives from a study of T cell repertoires in cytomegalovirus infection. V gave up 4 bases and J gave up 0 bases; unmatched junction bases: 9. Germline V gene lookup returns CDR1 SGHRS and CDR2 YFSETQ. The CDR3 contains 16 residues. One entry per CDR3 protein, called by TCRdb with MiXCR from the reads. The data show some 480,000 distinct CDR3 sequences, 25% to 35% seen once. A remark on this clonotype: Its antigen is unidentified.

This TCR was sampled from a human donor in good health (CMV status not recorded). Some clones in this sample may be carry-over from other donors' samples. This chain uses TRBV5-1 with TRBJ1-1; 7 bases line up with TRBD1. The sample consisted of cultured PBMCs, taken from culture after CMV antigen stimulation. This chain's CDR3 is CASSPGQSVMNTEAFF. The CDR3 nucleotides are TGCGCCAGCAGCCCGGGACAGTCAGTGATGAACACTGAAGCTTTCTTT.